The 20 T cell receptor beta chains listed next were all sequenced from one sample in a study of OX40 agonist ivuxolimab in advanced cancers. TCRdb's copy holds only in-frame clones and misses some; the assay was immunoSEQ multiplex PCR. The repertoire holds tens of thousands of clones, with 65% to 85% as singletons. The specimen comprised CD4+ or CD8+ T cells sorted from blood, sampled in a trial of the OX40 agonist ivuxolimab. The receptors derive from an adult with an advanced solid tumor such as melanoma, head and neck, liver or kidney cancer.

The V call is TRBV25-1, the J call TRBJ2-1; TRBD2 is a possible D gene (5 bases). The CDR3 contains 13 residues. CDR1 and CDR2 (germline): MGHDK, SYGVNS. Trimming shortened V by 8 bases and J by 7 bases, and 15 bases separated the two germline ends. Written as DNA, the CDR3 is TGTGCCAGCTCTTTAGGGTCGGGGAATGAGCAGTTCTTC. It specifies CASSLGSGNEQFF.

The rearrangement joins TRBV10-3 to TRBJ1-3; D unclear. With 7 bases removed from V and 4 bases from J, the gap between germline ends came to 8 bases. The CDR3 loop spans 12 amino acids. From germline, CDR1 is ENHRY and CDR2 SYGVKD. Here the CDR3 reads CAIKDSGNTIYF. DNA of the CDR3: TGTGCCATCAAAGACTCGGGAAACACCATATATTTT.

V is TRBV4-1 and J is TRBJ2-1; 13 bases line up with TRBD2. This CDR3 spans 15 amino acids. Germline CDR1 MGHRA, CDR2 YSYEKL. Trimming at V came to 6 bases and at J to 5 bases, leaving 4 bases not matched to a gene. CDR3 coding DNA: TGCGCCAGCAGACCCGGACTAGCGGGGGACAATGAGCAGTTCTTC. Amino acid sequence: CASRPGLAGDNEQFF.

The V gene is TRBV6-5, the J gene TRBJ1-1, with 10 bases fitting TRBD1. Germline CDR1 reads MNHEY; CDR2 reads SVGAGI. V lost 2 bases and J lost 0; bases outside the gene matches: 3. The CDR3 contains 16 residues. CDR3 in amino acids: CASSYGTGVVNTEAFF. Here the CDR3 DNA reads TGTGCCAGCAGTTACGGGACAGGGGTCGTGAACACTGAAGCTTTCTTT.

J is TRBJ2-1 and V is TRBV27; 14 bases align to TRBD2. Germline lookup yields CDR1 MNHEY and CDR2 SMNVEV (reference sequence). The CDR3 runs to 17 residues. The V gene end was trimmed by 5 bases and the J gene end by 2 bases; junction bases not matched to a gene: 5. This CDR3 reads CASSGTSGRIAYNEQFF. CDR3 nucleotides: TGTGCCAGCAGTGGGACTAGCGGGAGAATCGCCTACAATGAGCAGTTCTTC.

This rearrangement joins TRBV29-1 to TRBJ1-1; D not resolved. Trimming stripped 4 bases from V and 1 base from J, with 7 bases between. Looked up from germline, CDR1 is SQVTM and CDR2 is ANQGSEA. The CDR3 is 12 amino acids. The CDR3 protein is CSVAVSNTEAFF. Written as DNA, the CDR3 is TGCAGCGTTGCCGTCTCGAACACTGAAGCTTTCTTT. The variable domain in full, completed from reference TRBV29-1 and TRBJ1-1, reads SAVISQKPSRDICQRGTSLTIQCQVDSQVTMMFWYRQQPGQSLTLIATANQGSEATYESGFVIDKFPISRPNLTFSTLTVSNMSPEDSSIYLCSVAVSNTEAFFGQGTRLTVV.

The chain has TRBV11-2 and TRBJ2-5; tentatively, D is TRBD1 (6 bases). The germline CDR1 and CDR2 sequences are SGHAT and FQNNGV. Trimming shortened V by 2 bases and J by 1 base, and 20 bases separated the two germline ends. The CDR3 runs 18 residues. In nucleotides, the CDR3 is TGTGCCAGCAGCTTAAGGAGTGACAGGACAGCCGCCCAAGAGACCCAGTACTTC. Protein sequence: CASSLRSDRTAAQETQYF.

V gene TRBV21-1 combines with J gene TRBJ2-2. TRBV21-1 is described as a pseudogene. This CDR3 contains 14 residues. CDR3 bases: TGTGCCAGCAGCACAAGGACCAACACCGGGGAGCTGTTTTTT. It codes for CASSTRTNTGELFF.

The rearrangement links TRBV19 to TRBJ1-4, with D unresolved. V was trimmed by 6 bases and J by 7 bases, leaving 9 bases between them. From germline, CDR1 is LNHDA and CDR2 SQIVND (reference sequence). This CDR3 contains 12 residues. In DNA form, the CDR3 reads TGTGCCAGTAGAAGCGGTTCTGAAAAACTGTTTTTT. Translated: CASRSGSEKLFF.

The CDR3, as DNA: TGTGCCAGCAGTTACCTCGGTTCAGGGGGCATAGATACGCAGTATTTT. Translating gives CASSYLGSGGIDTQYF. The chain recombines TRBV6-5 with TRBJ2-3; 8 bases are a match to TRBD1. The junction had 9 bases not matched to a gene; V was cut back by 2 bases and J by 5 bases. The length of the CDR3 is 16 residues. Germline CDR1 reads MNHEY; CDR2 reads SVGAGI.

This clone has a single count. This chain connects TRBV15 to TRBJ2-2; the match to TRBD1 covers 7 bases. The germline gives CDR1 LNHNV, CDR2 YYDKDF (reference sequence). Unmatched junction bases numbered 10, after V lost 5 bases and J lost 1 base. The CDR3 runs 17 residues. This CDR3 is CATSGFSGTENTGELFF. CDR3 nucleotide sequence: TGTGCCACCAGCGGGTTTTCCGGGACAGAGAACACCGGGGAGCTGTTTTTT.

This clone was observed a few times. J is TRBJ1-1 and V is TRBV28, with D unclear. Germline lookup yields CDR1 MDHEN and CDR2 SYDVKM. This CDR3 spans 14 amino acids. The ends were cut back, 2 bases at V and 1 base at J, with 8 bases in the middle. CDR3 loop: CASSLAGENTEAFF. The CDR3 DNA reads TGTGCCAGCAGTTTAGCGGGAGAGAACACTGAAGCTTTCTTT. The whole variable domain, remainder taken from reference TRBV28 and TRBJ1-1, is DVKVTQSSRYLVKRTGEKVFLECVQDMDHENMFWYRQDPGLGLRLIYFSYDVKMKEKGDIPEGYSVSREKKERFSLILESASTNQTSMYLCASSLAGENTEAFFGQGTRLTVV.

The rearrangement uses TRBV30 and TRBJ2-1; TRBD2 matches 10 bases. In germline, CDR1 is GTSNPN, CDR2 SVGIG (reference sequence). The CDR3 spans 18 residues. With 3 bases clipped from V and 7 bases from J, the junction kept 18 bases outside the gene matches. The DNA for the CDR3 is TGTGCCTGGAGCGAAATCCGTAGGGCTAGCGGGAGTGTTAATGAGCAGTTCTTC. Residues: CAWSEIRRASGSVNEQFF.

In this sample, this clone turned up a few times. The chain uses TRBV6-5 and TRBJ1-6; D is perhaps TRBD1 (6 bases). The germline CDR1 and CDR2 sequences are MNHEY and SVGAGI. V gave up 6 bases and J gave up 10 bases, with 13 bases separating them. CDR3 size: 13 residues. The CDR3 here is CASSSTRGSPLHF. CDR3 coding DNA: TGTGCCAGCAGCTCCACCAGGGGATCACCCCTCCACTTT.

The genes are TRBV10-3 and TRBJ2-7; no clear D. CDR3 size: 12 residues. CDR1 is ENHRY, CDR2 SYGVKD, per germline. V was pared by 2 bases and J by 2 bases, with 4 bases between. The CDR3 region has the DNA TGTGCCATCAGTGAGACCCCCTACGAGCAGTACTTC. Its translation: CAISETPYEQYF.

The CDR3 sequence is CASSPKAAQGETQYF. The CDR3 bases are TGCGCCAGCAGCCCAAAGGCGGCCCAGGGGGAGACCCAGTACTTC. The gene calls are TRBV5-1 and TRBJ2-5; a weak D match, TRBD1 (6 bases). CDR1 and CDR2 from the germline V gene are SGHRS and YFSETQ. The CDR3 consists of 15 residues. Trimming cost V 4 bases and J 5 bases, with 18 bases left between them.

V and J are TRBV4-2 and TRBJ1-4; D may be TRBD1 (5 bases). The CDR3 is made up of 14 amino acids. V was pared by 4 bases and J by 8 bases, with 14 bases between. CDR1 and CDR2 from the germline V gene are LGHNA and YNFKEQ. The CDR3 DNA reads TGTGCCAGCAGCCCCCCCCGCAGGGCCGAAAAACTGTTTTTT. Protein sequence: CASSPPRRAEKLFF.

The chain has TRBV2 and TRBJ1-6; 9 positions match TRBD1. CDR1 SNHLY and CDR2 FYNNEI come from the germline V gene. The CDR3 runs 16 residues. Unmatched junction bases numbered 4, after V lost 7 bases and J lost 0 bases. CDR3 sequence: CASTGQGSSYNSPLHF. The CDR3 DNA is TGTGCCAGCACCGGACAGGGGAGCTCCTATAATTCACCCCTCCACTTT.

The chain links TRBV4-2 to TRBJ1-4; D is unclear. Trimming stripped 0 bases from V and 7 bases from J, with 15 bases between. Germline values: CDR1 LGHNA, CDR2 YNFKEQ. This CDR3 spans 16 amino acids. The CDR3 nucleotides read TGTGCCAGCAGCCAAGATCAGGCAGATGCAGGTGAAAAACTGTTTTTT. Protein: CASSQDQADAGEKLFF.

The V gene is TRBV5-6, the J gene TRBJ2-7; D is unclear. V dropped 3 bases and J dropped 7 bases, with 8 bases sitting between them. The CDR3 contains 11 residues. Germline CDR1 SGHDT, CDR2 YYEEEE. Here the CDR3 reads CASSSYAEQYF. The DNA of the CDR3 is TGTGCCAGCAGCTCCTACGCGGAGCAGTACTTC.